In this sample, the clone carrying this T cell receptor (beta chain) turned up many times. Its antigen is not identified. These data are taken from a study of post-analysis software for immune sequencing data. General study points: Several TRBV segments occurring more often in patients than controls included TRBV5-6, TRBV5-1 and TRBV20-1.

cDNA libraries of TCR beta carried unique molecular identifiers. TCRdb re-called the PCR reads with MiXCR, one entry per CDR3 protein. This table has hundreds of thousands of distinct CDR3 sequences, 25% to 30% appearing once. Germline V gives CDR1 SNHLY, CDR2 FYNNEI. The CDR3 is made up of 14 amino acids. Deletions cut 0 bases from V and 1 base from J, with 5 bases between. This chain joins TRBV2 and TRBJ2-3; D uncertain. The TCR comes from a girl under 18 with multiple sclerosis. Sequencing was done on a sample of blood. CDR3 protein: CASSEARGTDTQYF. CDR3 nucleotide sequence: TGTGCCAGCAGTGAAGCGCGTGGCACAGATACGCAGTATTTT.